This entry lists 5 T cell receptor beta chains sequenced from one sample in a study of post-analysis software for immune sequencing data. The antigens for these receptors are not known. Whole-study results and caveats: The study found TRBV5-6, TRBV5-1 and TRBV20-1 among 5 or 6 TRBV segments more frequent in patients than controls.

The TCR beta cDNA libraries contained unique molecular identifiers. Each CDR3 protein gets one entry after TCRdb re-called the PCR reads with MiXCR. The sample yields approximately 180,000 distinct CDR3 sequences, approximately 30% seen once. Sequences were obtained from blood. These receptors were collected from a girl aged 5-17 years with multiple sclerosis.

The rearrangement links TRBV7-6 to TRBJ2-3; 7 nucleotides align to TRBD2. V shed 0 bases, J shed 5 bases, and the junction held 5 bases outside the gene matches. This CDR3 has 15 amino acids. Germline values: CDR1 SGHVS, CDR2 FNYEAQ. CDR3 nucleotides: TGTGCCAGCAGCTTAGCGGGAGGGCCGAAAGATACGCAGTATTTT. This codes for CASSLAGGPKDTQYF.

The chain links TRBV27 to TRBJ2-7, with a tentative D call TRBD1 (5 bases). The end of the DNA aligns better with TRBJ2-5, so the J call may be wrong. CDR1 is MNHEY and CDR2 is SMNVEV in the germline V gene (reference sequence). This CDR3 contains 15 residues. The CDR3 DNA sequence: TGTGCCAGCAGTTTAATGGTACAGGCGAGGGAGACCCAGTACTTC. This codes for CASSLMVQARETQYF.

This clonotype has a count of ten or more. Here the CDR3 DNA reads TGTGCCAGCAGTAATCTGGAGACCCAGTACTTC. It encodes CASSNLETQYF. J is TRBJ2-5 and V is TRBV12-3 or TRBV12-4; D is uncertain. The ends were cut back, 5 bases at V and 5 bases at J, with 6 bases in the middle. The CDR3 has 11 amino acids.

The sample holds many counts of this clonotype. V usage is TRBV7-3 and J usage is TRBJ2-3, with D hard to call. The germline V gene encodes CDR1 SGHTA and CDR2 FQGTGA. CDR3 size: 13 residues. V lost 4 bases, J lost 6 bases, and 11 bases lay in between. The CDR3 region is CASSSSHQDTQYF. CDR3 nucleotide sequence: TGTGCCAGCAGCTCGAGCCACCAGGATACGCAGTATTTT.

The chain carries TRBV12-3 or TRBV12-4 and TRBJ1-2; 9 bases map to TRBD1. The CDR3 has 15 residues. Germline trimming cut 4 bases from V and 4 bases from J; bases unmatched to any gene: 7. CDR3 protein: CASSSPGQGTYGYTF. As DNA, the CDR3 is TGTGCCAGCAGTTCGCCGGGACAGGGTACCTATGGCTACACCTTC.